This T cell receptor (beta chain) was retrieved from a study of regulatory T cells in long-lasting Graves disease. General study results and limits: TRBV28, TRBJ1-2 and TRBJ2-5 were favored in persistent disease.

Stated time point: newly diagnosed GD, antithyroid drugs for less than 3 months. PBMCs provided the RNA from which the TCR library was made. In this sample, this clonotype turned up many times. Its antigen is as yet unknown. There are 16 residues in the CDR3. V was clipped by 2 bases and J by 2 bases, with 13 bases between them. In building TCR beta libraries, iRepertoire HTBI primers were used together with Arm-PCR of CDR3 regions. Each CDR3 protein gets one entry after TCRdb re-called the multiplex PCR reads with MiXCR. The sample carries hundreds of thousands of distinct CDR3 sequences, 16% recorded once. This sample was also put to use in a study of T cells in Graves' hyperthyroidism and ophthalmopathy. That report adds: The majority of expanded thyroid clonotypes above 0.001 also appeared in blood.

This TCR was sampled from a man aged 35-49 years with Graves disease. The sample here was peripheral blood mononuclear cells (PBMCs), taken at new diagnosis, from a patient treated with antithyroid drugs. The genes are TRBV12-3 or TRBV12-4 and TRBJ1-5; D not certain. The CDR3 sequence is CASSLIGERGNQPQHF. The CDR3 DNA is TGTGCCAGCAGTTTAATAGGCGAGAGGGGCAATCAGCCCCAGCATTTT.